The 22 T cell receptor beta chains reported below all come from one sample, sequenced in a study of blood T cell repertoires in COVID-19. Measured with immunoSEQ multiplex PCR; TCRdb has only the in-frame clones, and not every one. This sample has some 340,000 clones, with around 83% found just once. The sample comprised PBMCs or T cells enriched from blood (not recorded which). These receptors all come from a woman aged 45-60 years who had recovered from COVID-19.

The CDR3 DNA follows: TGTGCCAGCAGCTTGGGCAGGGAAGCGGGGCTAATCGGTTCACCCCTCCACTTT. Protein sequence: CASSLGREAGLIGSPLHF. The rearrangement links TRBV5-6 to TRBJ1-6; D perhaps matches TRBD1 (5 bases). The germline V and J ends were trimmed by 0 bases and 9 bases, with 22 bases remaining between them. The CDR3 is 18 residues long. Germline CDR1 reads SGHDT; CDR2 reads YYEEEE. The variable domain in full, with the rest retrieved from reference TRBV5-6 and TRBJ1-6, is DAGVTQSPTHLIKTRGQQVTLRCSPKSGHDTVSWYQQALGQGPQFIFQYYEEEERQRGNFPDRFSGHQFPNYSSELNVNALLLGDSALYLCASSLGREAGLIGSPLHFGNGTRLTVT.

The rearrangement uses TRBV4-1 and TRBJ1-2; D is unclear. Germline-derived CDR1 and CDR2 are MGHRA and YSYEKL. There are 13 residues in the CDR3. Trimming cost V 0 bases and J 8 bases, with 10 bases left between them. The CDR3 here is CASSQEGRLGYTF. The CDR3 DNA reads as TGCGCCAGCAGCCAAGAGGGGAGGTTGGGCTACACCTTC.

The chain recombines TRBV5-6 with TRBJ1-2; TRBD1 is a possible D gene (6 bases). Germline V CDR1 and CDR2: SGHDT, YYEEEE. The CDR3 is made up of 13 amino acids. The germline V and J ends were trimmed by 4 bases and 8 bases, with 15 bases remaining between them. This chain's CDR3 is CASSLRDTGGYTF. CDR3 nucleotides: TGTGCCAGCAGCCTCCGGGACACCGGAGGCTACACCTTC.

The V call is TRBV30, the J call TRBJ1-2; TRBD1 agrees at 10 bases. This CDR3 comprises 14 residues. Germline V gives CDR1 GTSNPN, CDR2 SVGIG (reference sequence). J was trimmed by 8 bases and V by 0 bases; bases with no gene match: 6. CDR3 region: CAWSVSGQGKGYTF. The CDR3 DNA reads TGTGCCTGGAGTGTCTCGGGACAGGGGAAAGGCTACACCTTC. Filled out from reference TRBV30 and TRBJ1-2, the complete variable domain reads SQTIHQWPATLVQPVGSPLSLECTVEGTSNPNLYWYRQAAGRGLQLLFYSVGIGQISSEVPQNLSASRPQDRQFILSSKKLLLSDSGFYLCAWSVSGQGKGYTFGSGTRLTVV.

This chain links TRBV5-1 with TRBJ1-1, with D possibly TRBD1 on 5 matching bases. Trimming took 2 bases from V and 5 from J, leaving 13 bases between them. Germline loops: CDR1 SGHRS, CDR2 YFSETQ. CDR3 length: 14 residues. For the CDR3, the DNA is TGCGCCAGCAGCTTCGGGGGAGAGGGAACTGAAGCTTTCTTT. Translated, it gives CASSFGGEGTEAFF.

The chain is built from TRBV3-1 (or the pseudogene TRBV3-2) and TRBJ1-1; D not certain. CDR1 is LGHDT and CDR2 is YNNKEL in the germline V gene (reference sequence). CDR3 length: 14 amino acids. The ends were cut back, 5 bases at V and 2 bases at J, with 12 bases in the middle. The CDR3 DNA reads TGTGCCAGCAGCTCCGCGGGTGGAAACACTGAAGCTTTCTTT. It specifies CASSSAGGNTEAFF.

J is TRBJ2-7 and V is TRBV5-1, with TRBD2 matching 12 bases. The CDR3 has 16 residues. J was trimmed by 3 bases and V by 4 bases; bases with no gene match: 8. In germline, CDR1 is SGHRS, CDR2 YFSETQ. CDR3 sequence reads: CASSAASGRGNYEQYF. Written as DNA, the CDR3 is TGCGCCAGCAGCGCCGCTAGCGGGAGGGGTAACTACGAGCAGTACTTC.

This clone was observed once. The CDR3 coding sequence is TGTGCCAGCAGCTATGGGACAGGCCATAATGAAAAACTGTTTTTT. As protein: CASSYGTGHNEKLFF. The gene calls are TRBV27 and TRBJ1-4, with TRBD1 identical over 8 bases. The length of the CDR3 is 15 residues. Trimming at V came to 6 bases and at J to 4 bases, leaving 7 bases not matched to a gene. Germline V CDR1 and CDR2: MNHEY, SMNVEV (reference sequence). The whole variable domain, filled in from reference TRBV27 and TRBJ1-4, reads EAQVTQNPRYLITVTGKKLTVTCSQNMNHEYMSWYRQDPGLGLRQIYYSMNVEVTDKGDVPEGYKVSRKEKRNFPLILESPSPNQTSLYFCASSYGTGHNEKLFFGSGTQLSVL.

The chain carries TRBV9 and TRBJ1-1, with D perhaps matching TRBD1 (5 bases). V gave up 0 bases and J gave up 1 base, with 10 bases separating them. Germline assignment: CDR1 SGDLS and CDR2 YYNGEE. This CDR3 is 15 amino acids long. The CDR3 nucleotides read TGTGCCAGCAGCGTAGGAGCAGGGCAGAACACTGAAGCTTTCTTT. This encodes CASSVGAGQNTEAFF.

The CDR3 DNA sequence: TGTGCCAGCAGCAAATACGGGGGACAGGGGGAAGTCGACACCGGGGAGCTGTTTTTT. Its protein is CASSKYGGQGEVDTGELFF. This sequence joins TRBV21-1 and TRBJ2-2; the DNA was not compared with TRBD1, the D call given in the table. TRBV21-1 is reported as a pseudogene. This CDR3 contains 19 residues.

The V and J genes are TRBV7-9 and TRBJ2-2; D is perhaps TRBD2 (6 bases). The CDR3 spans 18 residues. Trimming removed 4 bases at V and 0 bases at J, with 18 bases between. Germline-derived CDR1 and CDR2 are SEHNR and FQNEAQ (reference sequence). CDR3 sequence: CASSSAGGGTANTGELFF. In nucleotides, the CDR3 is TGTGCCAGCAGCTCGGCCGGTGGGGGGACTGCGAACACCGGGGAGCTGTTTTTT. Combining the CDR3 with reference TRBV7-9 and TRBJ2-2 gives the whole variable domain DTGVSQNPRHKITKRGQNVTFRCDPISEHNRLYWYRQTLGQGPEFLTYFQNEAQLEKSRLLSDRFSAERPKGSFSTLEIQRTEQGDSAMYLCASSSAGGGTANTGELFFGEGSRLTVL.

The chain is built from TRBV5-1 and TRBJ1-1; possibly TRBD1 for D (6 bases). CDR3 size: 12 residues. V dropped 0 bases and J dropped 11 bases, with 11 bases sitting between them. CDR1 and CDR2 (germline): SGHRS, YFSETQ. DNA of the CDR3: TGCGCCAGCAGCTTGGTGGGGGCAAGGGCTTTCTTT. Protein sequence: CASSLVGARAFF.

This clone was seen only a few times. V and J are TRBV3-1 (or the pseudogene TRBV3-2) and TRBJ1-6; D is unclear. Looked up from germline, CDR1 is LGHDT and CDR2 is YNNKEL (reference sequence). The CDR3 covers 15 residues. Trimming took off 4 bases at V and 7 bases at J, with 14 bases between the two ends. CDR3 loop: CASSRPGVSNSPLHF. The CDR3 region has the DNA TGTGCCAGCAGCCGCCCCGGTGTATCGAATTCACCCCTCCACTTT.

The chain has TRBV12-3 or TRBV12-4 and TRBJ2-1, with D hard to call. This CDR3 has 13 residues. Trimming pared 3 bases from V and 2 bases from J, leaving 5 bases between. The CDR3 sequence is CASSLSAYNEQFF. For the CDR3, the DNA is TGTGCCAGCAGTTTGTCAGCCTACAATGAGCAGTTCTTC.

The V gene is TRBV19, the J gene TRBJ2-6, with D possibly being TRBD1 (5 bases). The CDR3 is 16 amino acids. V lost 3 bases and J lost 2, with 11 bases in between. CDR1 LNHDA and CDR2 SQIVND come from the germline V gene (reference sequence). The CDR3 is CASSIAVGPGANVLTF. In DNA form, the CDR3 reads TGTGCCAGTAGTATTGCGGTGGGGCCTGGGGCCAACGTCCTGACTTTC.

Ten or more counts support this clone. The J gene is TRBJ2-7, the V gene TRBV5-6; TRBD2 matches at 14 bases. Germline V gene data show CDR1 as SGHDT and CDR2 as YYEEEE. The length of the CDR3 is 16 residues. Trimming at V came to 4 bases and at J to 7 bases, leaving 10 bases not matched to a gene. DNA of the CDR3: TGTGCCAGCAGCAGGCGACTAGCGGGAGGGCCTAAGGAGCAGTACTTC. Translation: CASSRRLAGGPKEQYF.

The CDR3 DNA sequence: TGTGCCAGCAGCTTAGATGCAGCGGCAGGCTATGGCTACACCTTC. It is translated as CASSLDAAAGYGYTF. The V and J genes are TRBV11-3 and TRBJ1-2; unclear D gene. The CDR3 consists of 15 residues. From germline, CDR1 is SGHNT and CDR2 YENEEA. Trimming removed 0 bases at V and 4 bases at J, with 12 bases between.

The chain's CDR3 is CASSLGGQDYNEQFF. The CDR3 region has the DNA TGTGCCAGCAGCTTAGGGGGACAGGACTACAATGAGCAGTTCTTC. The chain is built from TRBV7-2 and TRBJ2-1, with 8 bases that match TRBD1. V was pared by 1 base and J by 3 bases, with 2 bases of the junction left unmatched. Germline-derived CDR1 and CDR2 are SGHTA and FQGNSA. The CDR3 runs 15 residues.

This clone showed up just once. The chain couples TRBV7-8 to TRBJ1-6, with 7 bases aligning to TRBD1. This CDR3 is 14 amino acids long. CDR1 and CDR2 (germline): SGHVS, FQNEAQ. Trimming cost V 5 bases and J 7 bases; bases outside gene matches: 5. This CDR3 reads CASSPGTENSPLHF. DNA for the CDR3: TGTGCCAGCAGCCCTGGGACAGAGAATTCACCCCTCCACTTT.

The chain carries TRBV6-1 and TRBJ1-1, with D hard to call. The V gene's germline CDR1 is MNHNS and CDR2 SASEGT. V was shortened by 0 bases and J by 2 bases, with 7 bases between the two germline ends. CDR3 length equals 14 residues. Here the CDR3 reads CASSEAGGNTEAFF. The CDR3 nucleotides read TGTGCCAGCAGTGAAGCCGGAGGAAACACTGAAGCTTTCTTT.

DNA of the CDR3: TGTGCCAGCAGCTTACAGAGGACTGAAGCTTTCTTT. Protein product: CASSLQRTEAFF. The J gene is TRBJ1-1, the V gene TRBV7-8; D unresolved. The V end lost 2 bases, the J end lost 5 bases, and 6 bases lay between the germline ends. Germline V gives CDR1 SGHVS, CDR2 FQNEAQ. This CDR3 contains 12 residues. Using reference TRBV7-8 and TRBJ1-1 for the parts outside the CDR3, the full variable domain is GAGVSQSPRYKVAKRGQDVALRCDPISGHVSLFWYQQALGQGPEFLTYFQNEAQLDKSGLPSDRFFAERPEGSVSTLKIQRTQQEDSAVYLCASSLQRTEAFFGQGTRLTVV.

The chain combines TRBV6-6 with TRBJ1-4; D uncertain. CDR3 length equals 13 residues. V lost 0 bases and J lost 5, with 4 bases in between. Germline CDR1 and CDR2: MNHNY and SVGAGI (reference sequence). The CDR3 reads CASSYSLNEKLFF. The DNA of the CDR3 is TGTGCCAGCAGTTACTCGCTAAATGAAAAACTGTTTTTT.